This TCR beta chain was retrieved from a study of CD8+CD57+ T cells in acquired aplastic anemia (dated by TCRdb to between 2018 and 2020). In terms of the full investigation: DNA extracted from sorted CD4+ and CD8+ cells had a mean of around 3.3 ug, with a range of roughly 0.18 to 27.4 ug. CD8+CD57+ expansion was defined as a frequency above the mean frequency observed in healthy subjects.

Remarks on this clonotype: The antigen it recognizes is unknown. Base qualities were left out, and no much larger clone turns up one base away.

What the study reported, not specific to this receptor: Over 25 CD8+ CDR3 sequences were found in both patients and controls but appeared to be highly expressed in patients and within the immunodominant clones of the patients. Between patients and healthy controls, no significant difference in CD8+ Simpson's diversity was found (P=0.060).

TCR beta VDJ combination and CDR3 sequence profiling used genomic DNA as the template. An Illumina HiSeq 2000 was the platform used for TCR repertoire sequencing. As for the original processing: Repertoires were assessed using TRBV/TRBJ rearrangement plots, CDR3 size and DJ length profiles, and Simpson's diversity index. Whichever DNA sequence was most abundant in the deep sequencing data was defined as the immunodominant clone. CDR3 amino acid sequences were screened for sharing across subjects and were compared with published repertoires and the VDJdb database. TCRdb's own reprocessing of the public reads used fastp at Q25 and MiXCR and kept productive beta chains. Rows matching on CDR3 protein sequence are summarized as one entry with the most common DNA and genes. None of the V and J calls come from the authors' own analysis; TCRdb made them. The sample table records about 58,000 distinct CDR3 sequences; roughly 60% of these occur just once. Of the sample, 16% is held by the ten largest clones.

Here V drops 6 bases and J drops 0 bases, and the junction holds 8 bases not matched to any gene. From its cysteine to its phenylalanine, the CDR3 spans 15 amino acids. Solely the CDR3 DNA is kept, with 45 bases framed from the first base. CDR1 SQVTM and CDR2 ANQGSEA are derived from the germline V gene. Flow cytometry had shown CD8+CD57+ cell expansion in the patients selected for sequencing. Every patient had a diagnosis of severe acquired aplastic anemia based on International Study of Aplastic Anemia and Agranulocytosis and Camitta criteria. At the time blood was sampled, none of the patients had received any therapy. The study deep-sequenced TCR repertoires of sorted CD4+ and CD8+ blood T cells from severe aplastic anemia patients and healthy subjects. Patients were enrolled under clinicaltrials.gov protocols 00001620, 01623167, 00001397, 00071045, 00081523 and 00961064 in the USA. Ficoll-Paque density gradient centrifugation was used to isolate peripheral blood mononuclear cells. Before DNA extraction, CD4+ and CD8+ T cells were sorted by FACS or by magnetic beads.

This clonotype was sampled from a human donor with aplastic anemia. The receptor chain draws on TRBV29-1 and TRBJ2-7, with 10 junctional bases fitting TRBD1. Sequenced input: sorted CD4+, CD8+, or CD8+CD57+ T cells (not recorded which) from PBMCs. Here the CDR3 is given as CSVWTGGGGSYEQYF. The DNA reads TGCAGCGTATGGACAGGGGGAGGGGGCTCCTACGAGCAGTACTTC.